This T cell receptor beta chain is drawn from a study of OX40 agonist ivuxolimab in advanced cancers. At the level of the study: Three patients had partial responses: one hepatocellular carcinoma, two cutaneous melanoma. Notes on the study in general: CD8+ T cells (on average) carried more expanded clones than CD4+ T cells. Both blood CD4+ and CD8+ T cells showed clonal growth by week 6 at 0.1 to 3.0 mg/kg.

With regard to this clone: Its target is not known.

Method: immunoSEQ multiplex PCR; TCRdb's copy keeps in-frame clones and lacks some. The table records fewer than 55,000 clones, approximately 83% of them present only once. The V end was cut by 1 base, the J end by 4 bases, with 11 bases between. In germline, CDR1 is LGHNA, CDR2 YSLEER. The CDR3 has 15 amino acids. The cohort excluded patients with autoimmune disease history or systemic immunosuppression. J is TRBJ1-3 and V is TRBV4-3; no firm D call. This receptor was identified in an adult with an advanced solid tumor such as melanoma, head and neck, liver or kidney cancer. The sample in question was CD4+ or CD8+ T cells sorted from blood, obtained in a trial of the OX40 agonist ivuxolimab. The CDR3 sequence: CASSQGLGSGNTIYF. The CDR3 region has the DNA TGCGCCAGCAGCCAAGGGTTAGGGAGCGGAAACACCATATATTTT.